This T cell receptor (beta chain) was obtained from a study of blood T cell repertoires in COVID-19. In the study overall: The United States, Italy and Spain were the sources of the acute and convalescent COVID-19 samples. Sources were T cells, B-cell-depleted T cells, or PBMCs; the material itself was cDNA or gDNA.

Authors' data handling: Nucleated cell number was recorded as an estimate derived from reference gene primer amplification. Data came from immunoSEQ multiplex PCR; TCRdb stores just in-frame clones and leaves some out. V, J and clone size were drawn from that table, and D and trimming were deduced from the DNA. The repertoire holds about 52,000 clones, roughly 85% seen once, with around 17% in the top ten. V gave up 5 bases and J gave up 7 bases; unmatched junction bases: 7. The CDR3 has 13 amino acids. CDR1 and CDR2 from the germline V gene are SQVTM and ANQGSEA. The chain couples TRBV29-1 to TRBJ2-7; 11 bases match TRBD1. The TCR originated in a human donor in a cohort sampled during active COVID-19. Sequenced sample: peripheral blood. CDR3 DNA sequence: TGCAGCGTTTCGGACAGGGGGCCGGGAGAGCAGTACTTC. Protein product: CSVSDRGPGEQYF.